This T cell receptor beta chain stems from a study of cytomegalovirus exposure and HLA in healthy donors (dated by TCRdb to 2016 to 2017). Regarding the research as a whole: According to an earlier analysis of 587 of the donors, roughly 180 million T cells yielded 90 million to 130 million unique TCR beta sequences and 276 Gb of sequence data. An early release that covered about 600 HLA-typed donors contained approximately 300 gigabases of sequencing data and approximately 85 million unique TCR sequences. The genetic ancestry cluster associated with self-reported Caucasian donors included about 84% of the 398 genotyped donors. The study aimed to test whether cataloging public T cell receptors could reveal signatures of past pathogen exposure. The T cell repertoires of about 700 subjects were profiled by immunosequencing and related to cytomegalovirus serostatus. Along with the approximately 600-subject first cohort, a separate validation cohort of around 110 different subjects was used. To predict cytomegalovirus infection status, the study combined high-throughput TCR immunosequencing, statistical association of individual TCRs with disease status, and machine learning. A later analysis re-analyzed previously published TCR beta repertoires from about 730 donors and added high-resolution HLA genotyping to study TCR occurrence patterns. Rather than drawing on any new phenotypic data, the later analysis identified candidate immune exposures from TCR beta sequences and the way those sequences occurred across donors. An earlier analysis of 587 of the donors used high-throughput TCR beta sequencing to judge whether each TCR beta V gene segment behaved as functional or pseudogenic. Donor age, sex, ethnicity and CMV serostatus were collected together with the repertoire data. A later genetic analysis took genome-wide SNP genotypes for about three fifths of the 666 donors and used that subset as a discovery cohort. Every repertoire in the discovery cohort had been generated on one and the same sequencing platform. Both class I and class II loci were covered by HLA typing, at four-digit resolution. Typing coverage varied by locus: about 620-630 donors for A, B, C, DRB1 and DQB1; approximately 500 for DQA1; about 590 for DPA1; about 450 for DPB1. About 5 DR-DQ haplotypes were handled as single units for association and clustering, since linkage in the cohort was strong. Across 300 to 500 genotyped donors of the cohort, an average of approximately 220,000 unique TCR beta nucleotide sequences per donor were sequenced, and approximately 19% of those sequences were non-productive. Results and caveats for the whole study, not just this receptor: In a later analysis, HLA-associated TCR beta chains were found to be more clonally expanded and to have lower generation probabilities than equally common non-associated chains. In a later genetic analysis, fewer N-insertions in productive TCRs were reported among donors in an Asian-associated ancestry cluster than the approximately 710-donor mean. While some public TCRs were present in many individuals, most TCR sequences turned up only very rarely across donors. At a false discovery rate of 0.05, a later analysis linked about 17,000 TCR beta sequences to specific HLA alleles. According to a later analysis, TCR association rates differed among HLA loci, with DRB1 alleles showing the most associated TCRs and HLA-C alleles showing the fewest. Several of the top co-occurrence clusters appeared to be linked to parvovirus B19, influenza, CMV and Epstein-Barr virus, according to a later analysis. When HLA alleles, especially DR and DQ, strongly co-occurred, attributing TCR associations to individual alleles was difficult. A later genetic analysis associated a missense DCLRE1C variant with V-gene and J-gene trimming of TCR beta chains, and an independent cohort replicated the association. CMV serostatus was the only immune exposure information available for the cohort. The classifier was reported to diagnose cytomegalovirus status with high specificity and sensitivity in both the original cohort and the validation cohort. The 87-base-pair reads could not distinguish some IMGT-functional V segments, including TRBV6-2 and TRBV6-3, so those segments were excluded. Over 15 rarely observed V segments, including chromosome 9 orphons, were excluded from the earlier analysis of almost 600 of the donors because counts were too low. HLA typing was unavailable for some donors at each locus, so association tests used only the typed subset. A later analysis found that most CMV-associated TCR beta chains appeared HLA-restricted, with HLA associations seemingly driven largely by CMV exposure. In an earlier analysis of 450 to 750 of the donors, most TCR beta V segments appeared in productive rearrangements about 87% or about 30% of the time, broadly matching IMGT annotations. Correlated functional status among segregating V segments might be attributable to linkage disequilibrium, but an unknown experimental factor could not be ruled out. A further reported finding was that TCR beta sequences accurately predicted the HLA-A and HLA-B alleles for most subjects in the first cohort. This cohort had only TCR beta chains sequenced, and the lack of alpha or paired-chain data limited which features could be detected. Three of the identified cytomegalovirus-associated TCR beta chains were confirmed in vitro to be specific for cytomegalovirus antigens. Presence/absence analyses assumed roughly uniform sequencing depth across donors, an assumption that may not hold. In the study, about 150 TCR beta chains were listed as associated with cytomegalovirus. A cluster of highly shared sequence variants was judged likely to be a technical artifact of the sequencing pipeline. It was suggested by the authors that the approach could potentially be generalized to other disease states and immunological phenotypes.

The germline V gene specifies SGHRS as CDR1 and YFSETQ as CDR2. V is shortened by 5 bases, J by 5 bases, and the region joining them spans 13 bases. The CDR3 covers 13 residues, taking in both the cysteine and the phenylalanine. Just CDR3 DNA is preserved here, 39 bases in frame from base 1. The library was made by the immunoSEQ multiplex PCR assay. For the multiplex PCR, a mixture combining 60 forward primers for TCR Vbeta segments and 13 reverse primers for TCR Jbeta segments was used. Amplification of the CDR3 region of rearranged TCR beta genes was performed with a multiplex PCR assay on genomic DNA. On the Illumina HiSeq System, the amplified TCR beta libraries were sequenced as 87-base-pair reads. As for how the authors treated the data: A later analysis tallied roughly 80 million unique TCR beta chains across the 666 repertoires, and around 12 million of those chains were shared by two or more donors. Raw reads were error-corrected and collapsed into unique sequences with a nearest-neighbor algorithm that merged closely related sequences to remove PCR and sequencing errors. V, D and J gene segments were assigned by aligning CDR3 sequences to IMGT reference sequences. For a sequence to be retained, at least a six-nucleotide match to both a V gene segment and a J gene segment was required. Rearrangements were classified as productive when the CDR3 lacked stop codons and remained in frame with V and J, and all other rearrangements were classified as non-productive. CDR3 was defined according to IMGT convention as the region running from the second conserved V-encoded cysteine to the conserved J-encoded phenylalanine. In an earlier analysis of more than 550 of the donors, sequences lacking an unambiguous match to a single V gene segment were excluded. An earlier analysis of almost 600 of the donors classified V segments as functional when productive rearrangements were above 56.7% and as segregating when the standard deviation between donors was above 5%. To diagnose cytomegalovirus status from the catalog of TCR beta chain sequences, a statistical classification framework was built. A later analysis assigned V and J genes by comparing TCR nucleotide sequences with IMGT/GENE-DB human TR gene sequences. A later analysis assigned CDR3 sequences and most-parsimonious VDJ recombination scenarios with the TCRdist pipeline. In a later analysis, each TCR beta chain was defined by its CDR3 amino acid sequence together with its V-gene family, and reads lacking a unique V-gene family were excluded. As a way to deal with suspected cross-contamination and a sequencing artifact, a later analysis dropped approximately 590 nucleotide sequences that were highly shared and had low generation probability. In a later analysis, a clonal expansion index was calculated for each public chain from normalized within-repertoire ranks of inferred template counts. A later analysis computed generation probabilities with a VDJ recombination model fitted to out-of-frame rearrangements, and checked the results against IGoR. In a later analysis, hypergeometric tests were used to score TCR-TCR, TCR-HLA and TCR-CMV co-occurrence, with a repertoire-size bias correction applied to TCR pairs. In a later analysis, false discovery rates were estimated by permuting HLA or CMV assignments 20 times. In a later analysis, co-occurring TCRs were grouped using DBSCAN, with TCRdist sequence similarity added in when clustering inside HLA-allele-positive subsets. For co-occurrence clustering, repertoires with fewer than 30,000 or more than 120,000 public chains were excluded, along with several repertoires with anomalous nucleotide sharing. TCRdb took over this immuneACCESS table, retaining in-frame rearrangements with V and J assigned. Such tables are incomplete; in checked studies, under half of the missing clones stem from an unresolved V gene, and the remainder is unexplained. That table furnishes V, J and clone size, whereas the DNA furnished D and trimming. The sample has some 120,000 clones on record, over 60% of them singletons. The ten largest clones capture about 7.8% of the sample.

In total, roughly 710 healthy bone marrow donors made up the cohort. At the time of sampling, all cohort members were nominally healthy, though unrecorded immune exposures were likely present. The donor was CMV seropositive and was included in the group of some 290 seropositive cohort members. A peripheral blood sample was provided by each donor, and peripheral blood mononuclear cells were used for TCR beta sequencing. The Qiagen DNeasy Blood Extraction Kit was used to extract genomic DNA from the blood cell samples. About this clone itself: This clone's antigen is unknown. Qualities for individual bases were not recorded, and no much larger clone is one base off.

The sequencing sample was made of PBMCs. This receptor was taken from a woman between 35 and 50 years old in good health and CMV-seropositive. This chain joins TRBV5-1 to TRBJ1-1; no confident D gene assignment can be made. The CDR3 in this case is CASREGGRTEAFF. Read as DNA, the sequence is TGCGCCAGCAGGGAGGGAGGAAGAACTGAAGCTTTCTTT.